Listed here are 19 T cell receptor beta chains from one sample, sequenced in a study of shared clonotypes between healthy human individuals. TCRdb keeps only in-frame clones here, not all; method: immunoSEQ multiplex PCR. The sample comprises under 1,900,000 clones, about 98.5% of which are singletons, and about 0.4% rests with the top ten. Sequencing was done on a sample of naive CD4+ T cells sorted from blood. Subset described: CD45RA+ positively selected. Every receptor here comes from a man between 25 and 39 years old in good health.

The CDR3 reads CASSSPGSSGANVLTF. CDR3 nucleotide sequence: TGTGCCAGCTCCTCGCCGGGGTCGTCTGGGGCCAACGTCCTGACTTTC. The chain employs TRBV18 and TRBJ2-6, with a tentative D call TRBD2 (5 bases). V shed 6 bases and J shed 1 base, with 13 bases lying between them. The CDR3 has 16 residues. Germline CDR1 is KGHSH and CDR2 is LQKENI.

The chain recombines TRBV27 with TRBJ2-1; a possible D gene is TRBD2 (6 bases). The CDR3 has 13 residues. The V and J ends lost 6 bases and 9 bases respectively, with 15 bases between them. The germline gives CDR1 MNHEY, CDR2 SMNVEV (reference sequence). The CDR3: CASSPRLVSEQFF. The CDR3 DNA is TGTGCCAGCAGCCCACGACTAGTCAGTGAGCAGTTCTTC.

The chain uses TRBV5-6 and TRBJ2-1; D tentatively reads TRBD1 or TRBD2 (5 bases each). CDR3 length equals 15 residues. Trimming removed 0 bases at V and 2 bases at J, with 9 bases between. Germline V lookup: CDR1 SGHDT, CDR2 YYEEEE. For the CDR3, the DNA is TGTGCCAGCAGCTTGGCTCGGGACCCCTACAATGAGCAGTTCTTC. This codes for CASSLARDPYNEQFF.

V and J are TRBV18 and TRBJ2-1; D is perhaps TRBD1 (6 bases). Trimming removed 1 base at V and 0 bases at J, with 13 bases between. The CDR3 sequence is 17 residues long. Germline-derived CDR1 and CDR2 are KGHSH and LQKENI. The CDR3: CASSPLTQGYSYNEQFF. CDR3 DNA: TGTGCCAGCTCACCACTCACACAGGGTTACTCCTACAATGAGCAGTTCTTC. The variable domain in full, completed from reference TRBV18 and TRBJ2-1, reads NAGVMQNPRHLVRRRGQEARLRCSPMKGHSHVYWYRQLPEEGLKFMVYLQKENIIDESGMPKERFSAEFPKEGPSILRIQQVVRGDSAAYFCASSPLTQGYSYNEQFFGPGTRLTVL.

The chain couples TRBV6-5 to TRBJ1-2; 7 nucleotides align to TRBD1. The junction had 4 bases not matched to a gene; V was cut back by 0 bases and J by 6 bases. Germline CDR1 is MNHEY and CDR2 is SVGAGI. The CDR3 extends over 14 amino acids. In DNA, the CDR3 is TGTGCCAGCAGTTACTCGACAGGGACGGATGGCTACACCTTC. The encoded protein is CASSYSTGTDGYTF.

The genes are TRBV4-3 and TRBJ2-3; 9 nucleotides align to TRBD2. Trimming at V came to 8 bases and at J to 2 bases, leaving 8 bases not matched to a gene. The CDR3 is made up of 15 amino acids. CDR1 LGHNA and CDR2 YSLEER come from the germline V gene. CDR3 sequence reads: CASSVGLAATDTQYF. The CDR3 nucleotides read TGCGCCAGCTCTGTGGGACTAGCCGCCACAGATACGCAGTATTTT.

This chain uses TRBV28 with TRBJ1-1; D remains ambiguous. The V and J ends lost 6 bases and 2 bases respectively, with 13 bases between them. The CDR3 loop spans 14 amino acids. Looked up from germline, CDR1 is MDHEN and CDR2 is SYDVKM. The CDR3: CASRHWQINTEAFF. The CDR3 DNA reads as TGTGCCAGCAGGCATTGGCAAATCAACACTGAAGCTTTCTTT.

As regards this clone: Additional DNA sequences in this sample encode the identical CDR3. The chain recombines TRBV20-1 with TRBJ2-5; no firm D call. This CDR3 is 11 amino acids long. V shed 1 base and J shed 4 bases, with 4 bases lying between them. Germline CDR1 and CDR2: DFQATT and SNEGSKA (reference sequence). The CDR3 loop is CSARVGETQYF. CDR3 coding DNA: TGCAGTGCTAGAGTGGGAGAGACCCAGTACTTC.

J is TRBJ2-1 and V is TRBV28; 7 positions match TRBD2. CDR1 and CDR2 from the germline V gene are MDHEN and SYDVKM. CDR3 size: 16 residues. J was trimmed by 3 bases and V by 7 bases; bases with no gene match: 12. The CDR3 nucleotides read TGTGCCAGCACTCCGGATGGGCTAGCGGTCTACAATGAGCAGTTCTTC. This encodes CASTPDGLAVYNEQFF.

The V call is TRBV6-1, the J call TRBJ1-1; no definite D call. Looked up from germline, CDR1 is MNHNS and CDR2 is SASEGT. The ends were cut back, 4 bases at V and 0 bases at J, with 6 bases in the middle. The CDR3 runs to 13 residues. Written as DNA, the CDR3 is TGTGCCAGCAGTGTACAGTTGAACACTGAAGCTTTCTTT. Translated, it gives CASSVQLNTEAFF.

The chain has TRBV29-1 and TRBJ2-4, with 8 nucleotides matching TRBD2. The J segment lost 2 bases and the V segment lost 4 bases, leaving 7 bases of the junction unmatched. Germline V gene data show CDR1 as SQVTM and CDR2 as ANQGSEA. The CDR3 loop spans 15 amino acids. As DNA, the CDR3 is TGCAGCGTTGCGGGACTAGGGCCTACCAAAAACATTCAGTACTTC. This translates into CSVAGLGPTKNIQYF.

A few counts support this clone. J is TRBJ1-5 and V is TRBV2; D is ambiguous. V lost 7 bases and J lost 7, with 14 bases in between. Germline CDR1 SNHLY, CDR2 FYNNEI. This CDR3 is 13 amino acids long. In nucleotides, the CDR3 is TGTGCCAGCACCCTGACCCGAAACCAGCCCCAGCATTTT. This translates into CASTLTRNQPQHF.

Notes on this clone: The identical CDR3 is also encoded by other nucleotide sequences in the sample. The chain uses TRBV5-4 and TRBJ1-5; D unclear. V gave up 0 bases and J gave up 6 bases, with 7 bases separating them. The CDR3 has 13 residues. Germline V CDR1 and CDR2: SGHNT, YYREEE (reference sequence). CDR3 sequence (DNA): TGTGCCAGCAGCTTGGGATGGGGTCAGCCCCAGCATTTT. Protein: CASSLGWGQPQHF.

CDR3 sequence reads: CASRTGGIWEQYF. The DNA of the CDR3 is TGTGCCAGCCGGACAGGGGGCATTTGGGAGCAGTACTTC. The rearrangement links TRBV6-1 to TRBJ2-7, with TRBD1 identical over 11 bases. Germline lookup yields CDR1 MNHNS and CDR2 SASEGT. This CDR3 comprises 13 residues. With V trimmed by 8 bases and J by 7 bases, 7 bases remained unmatched.

CDR3 sequence reads: CASSEARTGSTEAFF. The CDR3 nucleotides read TGTGCCAGCAGTGAAGCGAGGACAGGGAGCACTGAAGCTTTCTTT. The rearrangement joins TRBV2 to TRBJ1-1; 8 bases match TRBD1. The V gene end was trimmed by 0 bases and the J gene end by 4 bases; junction bases not matched to a gene: 4. Germline CDR1 SNHLY, CDR2 FYNNEI. The CDR3 is made up of 15 amino acids.

The chain links TRBV6-5 to TRBJ2-1; D is unresolved. Germline V CDR1 and CDR2: MNHEY, SVGAGI. Trimming cost V 2 bases and J 11 bases, with 7 bases left between them. This CDR3 has 11 residues. CDR3 loop: CASSYNTQQFF. As DNA, the CDR3 is TGTGCCAGCAGTTACAATACCCAGCAGTTCTTC.

CDR3 sequence reads: CASSTTGFGNTEAFF. The CDR3 DNA is TGTGCCAGTAGTACCACAGGGTTTGGGAACACTGAAGCTTTCTTT. The chain joins TRBV19 to TRBJ1-1, with D tentatively TRBD1 (6 bases). Germline loops: CDR1 LNHDA, CDR2 SQIVND (reference sequence). The CDR3 is 15 residues long. The V end was cut by 4 bases, the J end by 1 base, with 13 bases between.

This rearrangement joins TRBV6-1 to TRBJ1-1; D ambiguous. Germline CDR1 MNHNS, CDR2 SASEGT. Trimming took 4 bases from V and 2 from J, leaving 14 bases between them. The CDR3 runs 15 residues. The DNA for the CDR3 is TGTGCCAGCAGTGGCAATCCCGGATTCAACACTGAAGCTTTCTTT. This translates into CASSGNPGFNTEAFF.

The chain recombines TRBV27 with TRBJ2-7; no reliable D call. Germline assignment: CDR1 MNHEY and CDR2 SMNVEV (reference sequence). V was shortened by 6 bases and J by 1 base, with 10 bases between the two germline ends. The CDR3 covers 13 residues. The CDR3 coding sequence is TGTGCCAGCAGGTGGGCCCCTTCCTACGAGCAGTACTTC. Translation: CASRWAPSYEQYF.